Reported below is one T cell receptor beta chain. This CDR3 spans 15 amino acids. The germline CDR1 and CDR2 sequences are SEHNR and FQNEAQ (reference sequence). The germline V and J ends were trimmed by 5 bases and 6 bases, with 16 bases remaining between them. Produced via immunoSEQ multiplex PCR; TCRdb's table is partial and in-frame only. The sample includes about 2.1 million clones, 80% to 95% of them seen just once. The sample originates from a study of shared clonotypes between healthy human individuals. CD8 cells regarded as naive lacked CD45RO, were positively chosen for CCR7, and omitted terminally differentiated effector memory CD45RA+ cells.

Sequencing was performed on naive CD8+ T cells from PBMCs. This rearrangement joins TRBV7-9 to TRBJ2-2; possibly TRBD1 for D (6 bases). The source of this sequence is a man aged 18 to 29 in good health. Some clones in this sample may be carry-over from other donors' samples. As DNA, the CDR3 is TGTGCCAGCAGCGTAATACAGGGCGGCCCCGGGGAGCTGTTTTTT. Protein sequence: CASSVIQGGPGELFF.